Listed here are 24 T cell receptor beta chains from one sample, sequenced in a study of T-cell memory formation after mild COVID-19. MiXCR, applied by TCRdb to the 5' RACE reads, yields one record per CDR3 protein. The data contain 84,000 or so distinct CDR3 sequences, over 11% of them singletons. Material for sequencing was PBMCs or a T cell subset sorted from them (not recorded which). Receptor source: an adult woman who had mild COVID-19 (a few samples of this study predate the infection). Cell type and time point are not known.

This clonotype was counted ten times or more. V and J are TRBV14 and TRBJ2-7; the match to TRBD1 covers 9 bases. The CDR3 spans 15 residues. The V gene's germline CDR1 is SGHDN and CDR2 FVKESK. V gave up 4 bases and J gave up 3 bases; unmatched junction bases: 7. The CDR3 is CASSRPGQGYYEQYF. The CDR3 DNA reads as TGTGCCAGCAGCCGTCCGGGACAGGGATACTACGAGCAGTACTTC.

The table lists this clonotype with many counts. V gene TRBV15 combines with J gene TRBJ2-1; 15 bases map to TRBD2. Germline V gives CDR1 LNHNV, CDR2 YYDKDF (reference sequence). V was clipped by 4 bases and J by 4 bases; unmatched bases: 8. This CDR3 region has 18 residues. CDR3 sequence: CATSNPGTSGGYYNEQFF. In nucleotides, the CDR3 is TGTGCCACCAGCAATCCCGGGACTAGCGGGGGGTATTACAATGAGCAGTTCTTC. Full variable domain (missing parts from reference TRBV15 and TRBJ2-1): DAMVIQNPRYQVTQFGKPVTLSCSQTLNHNVMYWYQQKSSQAPKLLFHYYDKDFNNEADTPDNFQSRRPNTSFCFLDIRSPGLGDTAMYLCATSNPGTSGGYYNEQFFGPGTRLTVL.

The chain employs TRBV23-1 and TRBJ1-5; D is unresolved. TRBV23-1 is an ORF, and what it does is uncertain. CDR3 length: 12 residues. The V end was cut by 0 bases, the J end by 14 bases, with 11 bases between. This chain's CDR3 is CASSQSRPPEHF. The CDR3, as DNA: TGCGCCAGCAGTCAATCTAGGCCCCCGGAGCATTTT.

The chain uses TRBV10-2 and TRBJ2-5, with D maybe TRBD1 (6 bases). Germline V gene sequence: CDR1 WSHSY, CDR2 SAAADI. V lost 6 bases, J lost 2 bases, and 16 bases lay in between. The CDR3 totals 15 residues. The CDR3 DNA is TGCGCCAGCAGCGGGGTAGGACAGATTCAAGAGACCCAGTACTTC. It codes for CASSGVGQIQETQYF.

The V call is TRBV7-9, the J call TRBJ2-7; 7 nucleotides align to TRBD1. The V segment lost 4 bases and the J segment 6 bases; nucleotides outside the gene matches: 9. Germline V CDR1 and CDR2: SEHNR, FQNEAQ (reference sequence). This CDR3 is 14 amino acids long. The CDR3 DNA reads TGTGCCAGCAGCTCCTCGACAGGGATGGGCGAGCAGTACTTC. The encoded protein is CASSSSTGMGEQYF.

This clonotype was counted between two and nine times. The chain joins TRBV7-8 to TRBJ1-5; the D gene is possibly TRBD1 (5 bases). Germline values: CDR1 SGHVS, CDR2 FQNEAQ. The length of the CDR3 is 16 residues. V dropped 4 bases and J dropped 5 bases, with 18 bases sitting between them. For the CDR3, the DNA is TGTGCCAGCAGCTCGGTAGTGGGGGGTGGGCATCAGCCCCAGCATTTT. Its protein product is CASSSVVGGGHQPQHF. The full variable domain, with the rest looked up from reference TRBV7-8 and TRBJ1-5, is GAGVSQSPRYKVAKRGQDVALRCDPISGHVSLFWYQQALGQGPEFLTYFQNEAQLDKSGLPSDRFFAERPEGSVSTLKIQRTQQEDSAVYLCASSSVVGGGHQPQHFGDGTRLSIL.

J is TRBJ2-5 and V is TRBV6-1, with D hard to call. CDR1 is MNHNS and CDR2 is SASEGT in the germline V gene. V lost 1 base and J 1 base, leaving 7 bases between the germline ends. The CDR3 length is 14 residues. CDR3 protein: CASSEGRLQETQYF. The DNA of the CDR3 is TGTGCCAGCAGTGAAGGGCGGCTCCAAGAGACCCAGTACTTC.

The V gene is TRBV6-6, the J gene TRBJ2-5; D gene unclear. This CDR3 comprises 14 residues. Germline lookup yields CDR1 MNHNY and CDR2 SVGAGI (reference sequence). V gave up 5 bases and J gave up 2 bases, with 12 bases separating them. CDR3 sequence (DNA): TGTGCCAGCAGTCGACCGGAATATCAAGAGACCCAGTACTTC. Translating gives CASSRPEYQETQYF.

The gene calls are TRBV24-1 and TRBJ2-7; D is perhaps TRBD1 or TRBD2 (6 bases each). The CDR3 spans 13 residues. Germline values: CDR1 KGHDR, CDR2 SFDVKD. V lost 9 bases and J 1 base, leaving 12 bases between the germline ends. CDR3 region: CATGEDSSYEQYF. CDR3 in DNA: TGTGCCACCGGGGAGGACAGTTCCTACGAGCAGTACTTC.

A few counts support this clonotype. V is TRBV7-9 and J is TRBJ2-7; no firm D call. Trimming pared 1 base from V and 3 bases from J, leaving 7 bases between. This CDR3 region has 13 residues. Per germline, CDR1 SEHNR and CDR2 FQNEAQ (reference sequence). CDR3 coding DNA: TGTGCCAGCAGCTTAGTTGGCGGCTACGAGCAGTACTTC. Protein sequence: CASSLVGGYEQYF.

This clonotype came up a few times. The rearrangement links TRBV5-1 to TRBJ2-1; TRBD1 agrees at 7 bases. Germline values: CDR1 SGHRS, CDR2 YFSETQ. Trimming took 4 bases from V and 3 from J; bases not matched to a gene: 7. The CDR3 sequence is 15 residues long. CDR3 sequence reads: CASSEEGAVYNEQFF. CDR3 sequence (DNA): TGCGCCAGCAGCGAAGAGGGGGCCGTCTACAATGAGCAGTTCTTC.

This clonotype was counted at least ten times. The V and J genes are TRBV4-3 and TRBJ2-1, with 9 positions matching TRBD2. CDR1 is LGHNA and CDR2 is YSLEER in the germline V gene. V was pared by 3 bases and J by 8 bases, with 20 bases of the junction left unmatched. The CDR3 extends over 19 amino acids. The CDR3 DNA is TGCGCCAGCAGCCAGGAATCTACTCCCCCGGGACTAGCTTCGGATGAGCAGTTCTTC. This encodes CASSQESTPPGLASDEQFF.

The sample holds many counts of this clonotype. V usage is TRBV7-8 and J usage is TRBJ2-7; 11 positions match TRBD1. The CDR3 has 17 residues. Germline V gene data show CDR1 as SGHVS and CDR2 as FQNEAQ. V was pared by 1 base and J by 1 base, with 6 bases of the junction left unmatched. CDR3 residues: CASSLGTGGLDSYEQYF. CDR3 sequence (DNA): TGTGCCAGCAGCTTAGGGACAGGGGGCCTCGATTCCTACGAGCAGTACTTC.

The V and J genes are TRBV19 and TRBJ2-1, with D hard to call. CDR1 is LNHDA, CDR2 SQIVND, per germline (reference sequence). The CDR3 is 11 residues long. Trimming removed 5 bases from V and 11 bases from J, with 10 bases in between. The CDR3 sequence is CASSFGLKQFF. CDR3 nucleotides: TGTGCCAGTAGTTTTGGGTTGAAGCAGTTCTTC.

This clonotype was seen a handful of times. This chain links TRBV19 with TRBJ2-7; 7 nucleotides agree with TRBD1. CDR1 is LNHDA and CDR2 is SQIVND in the germline V gene (reference sequence). This CDR3 is built from 15 residues. Unmatched junction bases numbered 6, after V lost 4 bases and J lost 0 bases. This CDR3 reads CASSSPGDSSYEQYF. For the CDR3, the DNA is TGTGCCAGTAGTAGCCCAGGGGACAGCTCCTACGAGCAGTACTTC.

This clonotype has more than one count but fewer than ten. This chain joins TRBV29-1 and TRBJ2-1; tentatively, D is TRBD2 (6 bases). Germline values: CDR1 SQVTM, CDR2 ANQGSEA. The CDR3 extends over 11 amino acids. Trimming cost V 3 bases and J 8 bases, with 8 bases left between them. DNA of the CDR3: TGCAGCGTTGAGTGGGGGGATGAGCAGTTCTTC. Amino acid sequence: CSVEWGDEQFF.

A few counts support this clonotype. The chain employs TRBV20-1 and TRBJ2-7; TRBD2 matches at 7 bases. Germline V gives CDR1 DFQATT, CDR2 SNEGSKA (reference sequence). The CDR3 runs 16 residues. V lost 0 bases and J lost 2; bases outside the gene matches: 10. The CDR3 bases are TGCAGTGCTAGAGATGCCGCGGGAGCTTTCGCCTACGAGCAGTACTTC. It specifies CSARDAAGAFAYEQYF.

The CDR3 reads CASSFAGAGYEQYF. The CDR3 DNA reads as TGCGCCAGCAGCTTCGCAGGAGCGGGCTACGAGCAGTACTTC. This rearrangement joins TRBV5-1 to TRBJ2-7; the D gene is possibly TRBD2 (6 bases). Germline CDR1 is SGHRS and CDR2 is YFSETQ. The germline V and J ends were trimmed by 2 bases and 3 bases, with 12 bases remaining between them. The CDR3 is 14 amino acids.

The gene calls are TRBV5-6 and TRBJ2-2; D is ambiguous. The CDR3 has 13 amino acids. The germline gives CDR1 SGHDT, CDR2 YYEEEE. Trimming took off 2 bases at V and 6 bases at J, with 8 bases between the two ends. In nucleotides, the CDR3 is TGTGCCAGCAGCTTTTGGGGATCCGGGGAGCTGTTTTTT. Translation: CASSFWGSGELFF.

The gene calls are TRBV7-2 and TRBJ2-1; 7 bases line up with TRBD2. In germline, CDR1 is SGHTA, CDR2 FQGNSA. V was clipped by 3 bases and J by 4 bases; unmatched bases: 6. This CDR3 contains 15 residues. CDR3 protein: CASSLDGAGYNEQFF. The CDR3 region has the DNA TGTGCCAGCAGCTTGGATGGAGCGGGGTACAATGAGCAGTTCTTC. The variable domain in full, completed from reference TRBV7-2 and TRBJ2-1, reads GAGVSQSPSNKVTEKGKDVELRCDPISGHTALYWYRQSLGQGLEFLIYFQGNSAPDKSGLPSDRFSAERTGGSVSTLTIQRTQQEDSAVYLCASSLDGAGYNEQFFGPGTRLTVL.

The chain couples TRBV3-1 to TRBJ2-1, with 9 bases matching TRBD2. V gave up 3 bases and J gave up 6 bases; unmatched junction bases: 3. The CDR3 consists of 14 residues. Germline V gene data show CDR1 as LGHDT and CDR2 as YNNKEL (reference sequence). The CDR3 nucleotides read TGTGCCAGCAGCCATCAGACTAGCGGCAATGAGCAGTTCTTC. Amino acids: CASSHQTSGNEQFF.

The rearrangement uses TRBV12-3 or TRBV12-4 and TRBJ2-7; D is unclear. The CDR3 has 14 residues. Trimming took 1 base from V and 6 from J, leaving 13 bases between them. This chain's CDR3 is CASSLGLGNGEQYF. The CDR3 bases are TGTGCCAGCAGTTTAGGTCTGGGTAATGGCGAGCAGTACTTC.

The chain employs TRBV13 and TRBJ2-3; 12 bases agree with TRBD2. Germline V lookup: CDR1 PRHDT, CDR2 FYEKMQ (reference sequence). This CDR3 has 16 amino acids. With 5 bases clipped from V and 0 bases from J, the junction kept 3 bases outside the gene matches. Here the CDR3 reads CASSGLAGMSTDTQYF. The CDR3 bases are TGTGCCAGCAGCGGACTAGCGGGGATGAGCACAGATACGCAGTATTTT.

The CDR3 nucleotides are TGTGCCAGCAGTTTATGGTCCGTGAACACTGAAGCTTTCTTT. Its protein is CASSLWSVNTEAFF. This chain uses TRBV12-3 or TRBV12-4 with TRBJ1-1, with D hard to call. This CDR3 comprises 14 residues. V lost 2 bases, J lost 0 bases, and 7 bases lay in between.